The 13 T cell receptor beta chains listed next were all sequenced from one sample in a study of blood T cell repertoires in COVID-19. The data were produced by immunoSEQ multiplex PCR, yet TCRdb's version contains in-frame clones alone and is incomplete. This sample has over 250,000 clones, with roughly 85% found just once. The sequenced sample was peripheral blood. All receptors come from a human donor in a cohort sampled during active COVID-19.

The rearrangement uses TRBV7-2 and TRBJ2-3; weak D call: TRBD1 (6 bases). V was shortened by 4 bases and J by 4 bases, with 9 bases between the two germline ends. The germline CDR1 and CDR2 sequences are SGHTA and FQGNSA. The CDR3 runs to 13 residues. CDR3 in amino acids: CASSWPGADTQYF. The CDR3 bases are TGTGCCAGCAGCTGGCCAGGGGCAGATACGCAGTATTTT.

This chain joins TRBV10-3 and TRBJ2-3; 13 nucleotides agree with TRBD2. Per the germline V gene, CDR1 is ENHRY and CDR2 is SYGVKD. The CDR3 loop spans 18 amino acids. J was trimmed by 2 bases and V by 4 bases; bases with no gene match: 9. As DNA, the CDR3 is TGTGCCATCAGTGGGGGTAGGACTAGCGGGGGCTTCACAGATACGCAGTATTTT. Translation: CAISGGRTSGGFTDTQYF.

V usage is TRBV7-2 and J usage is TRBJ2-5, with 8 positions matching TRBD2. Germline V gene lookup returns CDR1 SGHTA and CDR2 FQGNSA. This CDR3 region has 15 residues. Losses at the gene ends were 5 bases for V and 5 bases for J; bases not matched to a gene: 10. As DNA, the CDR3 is TGTGCCAGCAGCGCTAGCGGGTTGGGTGGGGAGACCCAGTACTTC. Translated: CASSASGLGGETQYF.

The CDR3 coding sequence is TGTGCCAGTAGTATAGTAAGGGGGAAAGCTTTCTTT. It codes for CASSIVRGKAFF. V and J are TRBV19 and TRBJ1-1, with a weak D call TRBD1 (6 bases). This CDR3 is built from 12 residues. Germline values: CDR1 LNHDA, CDR2 SQIVND (reference sequence). V was cut by 1 base and J by 9 bases, with 9 bases left in between. Together with reference TRBV19 and TRBJ1-1, the CDR3 gives the full variable domain: DGGITQSPKYLFRKEGQNVTLSCEQNLNHDAMYWYRQDPGQGLRLIYYSQIVNDFQKGDIAEGYSVSREKKESFPLTVTSAQKNPTAFYLCASSIVRGKAFFGQGTRLTVV.

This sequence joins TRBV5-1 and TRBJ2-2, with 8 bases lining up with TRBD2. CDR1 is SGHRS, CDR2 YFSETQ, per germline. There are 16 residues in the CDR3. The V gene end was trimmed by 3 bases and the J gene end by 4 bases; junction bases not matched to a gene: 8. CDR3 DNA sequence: TGCGCCAGCAGCTCCTCCACTAGCGGAGTCACCGGGGAGCTGTTTTTT. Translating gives CASSSSTSGVTGELFF.

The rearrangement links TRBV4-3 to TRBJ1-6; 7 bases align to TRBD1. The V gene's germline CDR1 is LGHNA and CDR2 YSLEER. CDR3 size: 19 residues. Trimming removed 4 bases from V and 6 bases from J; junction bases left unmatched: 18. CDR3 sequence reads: CASSPDRVSPRGSNSPLHF. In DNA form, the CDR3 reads TGCGCCAGCAGCCCCGACAGGGTATCACCCAGGGGGAGTAATTCACCCCTCCACTTT.

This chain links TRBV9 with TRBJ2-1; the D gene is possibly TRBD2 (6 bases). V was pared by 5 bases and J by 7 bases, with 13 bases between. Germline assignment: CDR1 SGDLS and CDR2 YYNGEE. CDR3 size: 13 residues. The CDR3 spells CASSPGSINEQFF. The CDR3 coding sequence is TGTGCCAGCAGTCCCGGGAGCATTAATGAGCAGTTCTTC. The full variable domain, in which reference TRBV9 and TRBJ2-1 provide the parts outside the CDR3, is DSGVTQTPKHLITATGQRVTLRCSPRSGDLSVYWYQQSLDQGLQFLIQYYNGEERAKGNILERFSAQQFPDLHSELNLSSLELGDSALYFCASSPGSINEQFFGPGTRLTVL.

For the CDR3, the DNA is TGTGCCAGCAGCCCCGGGAGCTCTGGGGCCAACGTCCTGACTTTC. It is translated as CASSPGSSGANVLTF. The rearrangement joins TRBV5-4 to TRBJ2-6; D might be TRBD2 (6 bases). CDR1 and CDR2 from the germline V gene are SGHNT and YYREEE (reference sequence). The ends were cut back, 4 bases at V and 0 bases at J, with 8 bases in the middle. This CDR3 region has 15 residues.

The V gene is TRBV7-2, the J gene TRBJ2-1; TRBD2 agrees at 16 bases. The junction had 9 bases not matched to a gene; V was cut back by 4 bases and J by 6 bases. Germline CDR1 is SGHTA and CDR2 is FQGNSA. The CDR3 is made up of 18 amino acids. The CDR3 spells CASSSPPGTSGRGNEQFF. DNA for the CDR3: TGTGCCAGCAGCTCGCCCCCAGGGACTAGCGGGAGGGGCAATGAGCAGTTCTTC.

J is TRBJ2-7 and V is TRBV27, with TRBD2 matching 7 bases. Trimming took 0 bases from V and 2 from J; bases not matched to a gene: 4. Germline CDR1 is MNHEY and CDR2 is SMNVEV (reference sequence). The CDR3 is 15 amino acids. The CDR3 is CASSLSSGATYEQYF. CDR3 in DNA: TGTGCCAGCAGTTTATCAAGCGGGGCCACCTACGAGCAGTACTTC.

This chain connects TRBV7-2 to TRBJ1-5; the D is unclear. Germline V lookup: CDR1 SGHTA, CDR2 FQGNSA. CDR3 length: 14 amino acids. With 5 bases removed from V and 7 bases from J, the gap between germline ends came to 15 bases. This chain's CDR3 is CASSASTGNQPQHF. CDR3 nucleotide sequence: TGTGCCAGCAGCGCGAGTACGGGGAACCAGCCCCAGCATTTT. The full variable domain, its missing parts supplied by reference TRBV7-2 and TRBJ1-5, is GAGVSQSPSNKVTEKGKDVELRCDPISGHTALYWYRQSLGQGLEFLIYFQGNSAPDKSGLPSDRFSAERTGGSVSTLTIQRTQQEDSAVYLCASSASTGNQPQHFGDGTRLSIL.

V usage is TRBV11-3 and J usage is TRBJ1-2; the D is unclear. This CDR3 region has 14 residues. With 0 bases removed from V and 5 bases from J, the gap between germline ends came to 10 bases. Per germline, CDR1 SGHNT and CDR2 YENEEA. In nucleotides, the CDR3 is TGTGCCAGCAGCTTAGACAGGTCAGGATATGGCTACACCTTC. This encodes CASSLDRSGYGYTF.

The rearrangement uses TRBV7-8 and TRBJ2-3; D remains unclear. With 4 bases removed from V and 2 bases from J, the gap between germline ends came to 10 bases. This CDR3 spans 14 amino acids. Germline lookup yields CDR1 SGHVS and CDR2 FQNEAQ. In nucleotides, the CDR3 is TGTGCCAGCAGCTCGAACACAAACACAGATACGCAGTATTTT. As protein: CASSSNTNTDTQYF.